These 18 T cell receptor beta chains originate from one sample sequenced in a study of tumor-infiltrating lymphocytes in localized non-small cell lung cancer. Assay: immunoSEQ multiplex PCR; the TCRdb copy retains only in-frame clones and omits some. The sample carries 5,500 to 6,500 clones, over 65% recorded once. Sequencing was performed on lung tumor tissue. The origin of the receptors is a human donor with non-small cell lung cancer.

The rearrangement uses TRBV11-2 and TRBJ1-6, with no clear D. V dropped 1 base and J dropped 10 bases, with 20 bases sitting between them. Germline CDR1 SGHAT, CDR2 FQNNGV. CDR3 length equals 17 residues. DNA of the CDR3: TGTGCCAGCAGCTTAGGGGTAGGGATCAACCGAGGATCACCCCTCCACTTT. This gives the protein CASSLGVGINRGSPLHF.

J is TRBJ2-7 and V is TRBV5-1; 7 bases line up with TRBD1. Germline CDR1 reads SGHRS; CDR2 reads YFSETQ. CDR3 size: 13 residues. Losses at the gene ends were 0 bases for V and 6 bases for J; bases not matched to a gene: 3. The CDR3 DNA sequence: TGCGCCAGCAGCTTGGTAGCAGGGGGCGAGCAGTACTTC. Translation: CASSLVAGGEQYF.

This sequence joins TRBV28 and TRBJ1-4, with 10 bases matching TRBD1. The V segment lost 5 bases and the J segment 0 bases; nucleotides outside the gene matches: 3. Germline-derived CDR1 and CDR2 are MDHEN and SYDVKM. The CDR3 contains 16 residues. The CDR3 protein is CASSMTGGATNEKLFF. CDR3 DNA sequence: TGTGCCAGCAGTATGACAGGGGGCGCAACTAATGAAAAACTGTTTTTT. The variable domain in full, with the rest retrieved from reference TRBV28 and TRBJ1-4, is DVKVTQSSRYLVKRTGEKVFLECVQDMDHENMFWYRQDPGLGLRLIYFSYDVKMKEKGDIPEGYSVSREKKERFSLILESASTNQTSMYLCASSMTGGATNEKLFFGSGTQLSVL.

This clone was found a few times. The CDR3 region is CASSALAGGGEQFF. The CDR3 bases are TGTGCCAGCAGTGCCCTAGCGGGAGGAGGTGAGCAGTTCTTC. The chain joins TRBV6-1 to TRBJ2-1; 11 bases line up with TRBD2. The V gene end was trimmed by 4 bases and the J gene end by 9 bases; junction bases not matched to a gene: 5. Per germline, CDR1 MNHNS and CDR2 SASEGT. The length of the CDR3 is 14 residues.

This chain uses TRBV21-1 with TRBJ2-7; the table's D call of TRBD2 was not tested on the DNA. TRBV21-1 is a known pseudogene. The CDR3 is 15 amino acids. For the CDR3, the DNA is TGTGCCAGCAGCACCGGACTAGCGGTCCTCGGCGAGCAGTACTTC. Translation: CASSTGLAVLGEQYF.

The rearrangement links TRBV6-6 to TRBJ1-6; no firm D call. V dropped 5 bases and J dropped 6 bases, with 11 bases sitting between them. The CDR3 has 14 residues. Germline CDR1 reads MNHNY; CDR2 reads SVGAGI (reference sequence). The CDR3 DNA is TGTGCCAGCAGTACAGCAGGCCCTAATTCACCCCTCCACTTT. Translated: CASSTAGPNSPLHF.

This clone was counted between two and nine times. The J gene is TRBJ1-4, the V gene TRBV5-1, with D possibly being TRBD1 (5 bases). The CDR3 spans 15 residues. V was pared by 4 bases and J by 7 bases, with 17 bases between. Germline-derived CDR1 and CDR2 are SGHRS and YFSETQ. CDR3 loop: CASSQSQGGSEKLFF. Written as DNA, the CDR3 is TGCGCCAGCAGCCAATCCCAGGGTGGGAGTGAAAAACTGTTTTTT.

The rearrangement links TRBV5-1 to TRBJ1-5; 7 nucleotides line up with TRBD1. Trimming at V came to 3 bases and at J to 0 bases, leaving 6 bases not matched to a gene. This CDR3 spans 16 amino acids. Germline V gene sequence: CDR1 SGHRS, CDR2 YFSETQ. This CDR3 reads CASSWGDSHSNQPQHF. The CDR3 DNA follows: TGCGCCAGCAGCTGGGGGGACAGCCATAGCAATCAGCCCCAGCATTTT.

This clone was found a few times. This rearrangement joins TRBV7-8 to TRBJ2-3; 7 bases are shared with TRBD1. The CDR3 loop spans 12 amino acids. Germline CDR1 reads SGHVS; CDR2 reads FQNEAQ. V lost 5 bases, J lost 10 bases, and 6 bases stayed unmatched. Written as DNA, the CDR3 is TGTGCCAGCAGCGCCCACAGGGGTGCGCAGTATTTT. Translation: CASSAHRGAQYF.

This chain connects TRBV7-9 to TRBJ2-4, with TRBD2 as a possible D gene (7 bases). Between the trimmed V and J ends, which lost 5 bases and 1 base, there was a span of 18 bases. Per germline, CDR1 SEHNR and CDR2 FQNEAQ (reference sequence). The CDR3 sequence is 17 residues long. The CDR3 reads CASSRWEGGDAKNIQYF. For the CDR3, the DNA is TGTGCCAGCAGCCGGTGGGAGGGGGGAGATGCCAAAAACATTCAGTACTTC.

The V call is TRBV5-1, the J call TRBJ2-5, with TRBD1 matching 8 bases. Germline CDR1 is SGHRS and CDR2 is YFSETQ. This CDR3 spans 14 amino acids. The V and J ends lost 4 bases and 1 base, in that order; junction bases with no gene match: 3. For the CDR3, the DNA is TGCGCCAGCAGCATAGGACAGGGCCAAGAGACCCAGTACTTC. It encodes CASSIGQGQETQYF.

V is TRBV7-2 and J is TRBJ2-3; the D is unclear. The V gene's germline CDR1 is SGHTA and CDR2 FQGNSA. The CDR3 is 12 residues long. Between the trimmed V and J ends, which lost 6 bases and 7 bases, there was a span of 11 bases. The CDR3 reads CASRAVSNTQYF. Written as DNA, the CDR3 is TGTGCCAGCAGGGCCGTTAGTAATACGCAGTATTTT.

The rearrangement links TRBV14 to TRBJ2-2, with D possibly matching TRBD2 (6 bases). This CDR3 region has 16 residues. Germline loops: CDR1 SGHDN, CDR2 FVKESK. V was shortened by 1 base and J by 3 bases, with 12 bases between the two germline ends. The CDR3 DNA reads TGTGCCAGCAGCCAAGGCCCCGGGAGCTACACCGGGGAGCTGTTTTTT. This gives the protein CASSQGPGSYTGELFF.

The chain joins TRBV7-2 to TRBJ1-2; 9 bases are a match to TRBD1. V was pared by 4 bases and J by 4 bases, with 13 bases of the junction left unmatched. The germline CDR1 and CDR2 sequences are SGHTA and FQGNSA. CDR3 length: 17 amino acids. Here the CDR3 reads CASSSRRGGQGLYGYTF. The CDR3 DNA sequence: TGTGCCAGCAGCTCCCGGAGGGGGGGACAGGGCCTCTATGGCTACACCTTC.

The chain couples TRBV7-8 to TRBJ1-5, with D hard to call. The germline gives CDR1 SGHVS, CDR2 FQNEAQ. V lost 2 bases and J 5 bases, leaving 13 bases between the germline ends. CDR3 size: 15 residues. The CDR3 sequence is CASSLNRAGDQPQHF. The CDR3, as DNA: TGTGCCAGCAGCTTAAACAGAGCTGGGGATCAGCCCCAGCATTTT.

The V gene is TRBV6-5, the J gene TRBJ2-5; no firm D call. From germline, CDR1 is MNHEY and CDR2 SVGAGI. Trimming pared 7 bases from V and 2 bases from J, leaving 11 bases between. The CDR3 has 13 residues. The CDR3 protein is CASKAGRQETQYF. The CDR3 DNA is TGTGCCAGCAAGGCAGGTCGACAAGAGACCCAGTACTTC.

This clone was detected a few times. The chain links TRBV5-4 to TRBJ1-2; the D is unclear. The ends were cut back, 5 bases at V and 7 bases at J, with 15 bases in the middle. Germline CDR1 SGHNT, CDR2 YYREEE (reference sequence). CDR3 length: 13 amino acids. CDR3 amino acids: CASRAGTDRGYTF. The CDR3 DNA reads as TGTGCCAGCAGGGCGGGCACCGACCGTGGCTACACCTTC.

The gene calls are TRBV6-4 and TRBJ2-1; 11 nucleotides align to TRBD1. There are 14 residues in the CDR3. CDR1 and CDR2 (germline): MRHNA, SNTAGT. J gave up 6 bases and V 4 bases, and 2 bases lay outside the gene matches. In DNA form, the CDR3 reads TGTGCCAGCAGTGGAGGGACAGGGGGCAATGAGCAGTTCTTC. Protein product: CASSGGTGGNEQFF.